This TCR beta chain stems from a study of untreated major depressive disorder. Losses at the gene ends were 6 bases for V and 5 bases for J; bases not matched to a gene: 9. The CDR3 has 15 amino acids. Germline V gene lookup returns CDR1 SGHTA and CDR2 FQGNSA. Concerning this clone itself: Its specificity is not known.

Every participant had European ancestry. Among patients, depression was moderate to severe. Findings and caveats of the study: TRBV05-01 (Vbeta 5.1) usage was higher in CD4+ T cells of depressed patients than controls.

TCRdb keeps only in-frame clones here, not all; method: immunoSEQ multiplex PCR. The table lists fewer than 30,000 clones, about 90% of them singletons. The source is a woman between 25 and 40 years old with major depressive disorder. Sequencing was done on a sample of CD4+ T cells from PBMCs. The chain is built from TRBV7-2 and TRBJ2-2; 7 bases map to TRBD2. The CDR3 DNA sequence: TGTGCCAGCAGGCAATCTAGCGGAACAACCGGGGAGCTGTTTTTT. Amino acid sequence: CASRQSSGTTGELFF.